These T cell receptor beta chains were read from a single sample in a study of human T cells and chemical hapten exposure. TCRdb re-called the RACE reads with MiXCR, one entry per CDR3 protein. The sample holds tens of thousands of distinct CDR3 sequences, approximately 9.6% seen once. The sequencing used whole blood, collected in connection with sensitization to the hapten diphenylcyclopropenone (DPC). The origin of the receptors is a woman in her twenties or thirties with alopecia areata. Some clones in this sample may be carry-over from other donors' samples. CDR3s include the opening cysteine and the closing phenylalanine or tryptophan. The D gene is left open where the match is weak. Clone size is stated in some rows and not others, as once, few, many or a class when expanded.

v_gene	len	d_gene	abundance	j_gene	CDR3aa	CDR3nt
TRBV7-2	15	TRBD1	few	TRBJ2-1	CASSLQGARSHEQFF	TGTGCCAGCAGCCTCCAGGGGGCGCGAAGCCATGAGCAGTTCTTC
TRBV4-2	19	-	-	TRBJ1-5	CASSQVHKLGNRAGQPQHF	TGTGCCAGCAGCCAAGTGCACAAGTTGGGGAACAGGGCGGGTCAGCCCCAGCATTTT
TRBV6-2/TRBV6-3	16	-	-	TRBJ2-5	CASSYSRGAVGETQYF	TGTGCCAGCAGTTATAGTCGTGGGGCCGTGGGGGAGACCCAGTACTTC
TRBV28	15	-	few	TRBJ2-5	CASSHPRDSQETQYF	TGTGCCAGCAGCCACCCCCGGGACTCCCAAGAGACCCAGTACTTC
TRBV18	17	TRBD2	few	TRBJ2-3	CASSSNSGGPSTDTQYF	TGTGCCAGCTCAAGTAATAGCGGGGGCCCGTCCACAGATACGCAGTATTTT
TRBV15	15	-	-	TRBJ1-1	CATSGRTERNTEAFF	TGTGCCACCAGCGGTCGGACAGAAAGGAACACTGAAGCTTTCTTT
TRBV9	16	TRBD1	many	TRBJ2-1	CASSVVLGQGYNEQFF	TGTGCCAGCAGCGTAGTCTTGGGACAGGGATACAATGAGCAGTTCTTC
TRBV11-3	13	-	many	TRBJ2-7	CASSSPPLREQYF	TGTGCCAGCAGCTCCCCCCCATTACGGGAGCAGTACTTC
TRBV3-1	15	TRBD1	few	TRBJ1-4	CASSGAGTGEEKLFF	TGTGCCAGCAGCGGGGCCGGGACAGGGGAAGAAAAACTGTTTTTT
TRBV29-1	12	-	few	TRBJ1-4	CSVVGCNEKLFF	TGCAGCGTTGTCGGATGTAATGAAAAACTGTTTTTT
TRBV6-2/TRBV6-3	14	TRBD1	many	TRBJ1-5	CASSFGRGFDPQHF	TGTGCCAGCAGTTTCGGCAGGGGGTTTGATCCCCAGCATTTT
TRBV30	11	-	few	TRBJ2-3	CAWRPADTQYF	TGTGCCTGGAGACCGGCAGATACGCAGTATTTT
TRBV10-3	13	TRBD1	few	TRBJ2-3	CAAGQGGTDTQYF	TGTGCCGCCGGCCAGGGGGGCACAGATACGCAGTATTTT
TRBV7-2	13	-	-	TRBJ2-3	CASSFAATDTQYF	TGTGCCAGCAGCTTTGCCGCCACAGATACGCAGTATTTT
TRBV27	15	-	-	TRBJ2-5	CASSVTAGWEETQYF	TGTGCCAGCAGTGTTACCGCAGGGTGGGAAGAGACCCAGTACTTC
TRBV15	16	TRBD1	few	TRBJ2-1	CATSSTGTGLFGEQFF	TGTGCCACCAGTTCCACCGGGACAGGGTTATTCGGTGAGCAGTTCTTC
TRBV5-6	15	TRBD1	few	TRBJ2-7	CASSPGTASPYEQYF	TGTGCCAGCAGCCCGGGGACAGCGTCTCCCTACGAGCAGTACTTC
TRBV7-2	16	TRBD2	few	TRBJ2-1	CASSLGGGGSYNEQFF	TGTGCCAGCAGCTTAGGGGGGGGGGGCTCCTACAATGAGCAGTTCTTC
TRBV12-3/TRBV12-4	16	TRBD1	few	TRBJ2-6	CASSPQGASGANVLTF	TGTGCCAGCAGTCCACAGGGGGCCTCTGGGGCCAACGTCCTGACTTTC
TRBV28	17	-	-	TRBJ1-6	CASSSKSWYSYNSPLHF	TGTGCCAGCAGTTCCAAATCTTGGTACTCCTATAATTCACCCCTCCACTTT
TRBV2	15	-	-	TRBJ2-6	CASSRILSGANVLTF	TGTGCCAGCAGTCGTATACTCTCTGGGGCCAACGTCCTGACTTTC
TRBV7-2	13	-	-	TRBJ2-7	CASSLQGFYEQYF	TGTGCCAGCAGTTTACAGGGTTTCTACGAGCAGTACTTC
TRBV20-1	14	-	-	TRBJ2-3	CSASLARATDTQYF	TGCAGTGCTAGTCTGGCTAGGGCCACAGATACGCAGTATTTT
TRBV14	15	-	many	TRBJ1-4	CASSLYAGSNEKLFF	TGTGCCAGCAGCCTCTACGCCGGGTCTAATGAAAAACTGTTTTTT
TRBV20-1	14	-	few	TRBJ1-5	CSARKTGDNQPQHF	TGCAGTGCTAGAAAGACAGGAGACAATCAGCCCCAGCATTTT
TRBV6-5	15	-	-	TRBJ1-6	CASSPLQGSNSPLHF	TGTGCCAGCAGCCCACTCCAGGGAAGTAATTCACCCCTCCACTTT
TRBV27	13	-	-	TRBJ2-6	CASSMGPPSVLTF	TGTGCCAGCAGTATGGGGCCGCCTAGCGTCCTGACTTTC
TRBV28	11	-	few	TRBJ1-1	CASSLYSEAFF	TGTGCCAGCAGTTTATATTCTGAAGCTTTCTTT
TRBV7-3	15	TRBD1	-	TRBJ2-1	CASSLIAGGHNEQFF	TGTGCCAGCAGCTTAATCGCAGGGGGTCACAATGAGCAGTTCTTC
TRBV6-6	15	-	many	TRBJ1-1	CASSYPQSGNTEAFF	TGTGCCAGCAGTTACCCCCAGTCCGGGAACACTGAAGCTTTCTTT
TRBV7-9	13	-	many	TRBJ1-1	CASSWTENTEAFF	TGTGCCAGCAGCTGGACAGAGAACACTGAAGCTTTCTTT
TRBV7-2	15	-	-	TRBJ1-1	CASSLAGGRNTEAFF	TGTGCCAGCAGCTTAGCCGGGGGCAGGAACACTGAAGCTTTCTTT
TRBV7-2	15	TRBD1	-	TRBJ2-2	CASSQDRALTGELFF	TGTGCCAGCAGCCAGGACAGGGCTCTTACCGGGGAGCTGTTTTTT
TRBV30	14	-	few	TRBJ2-7	CAWSRGDKTYEQYF	TGTGCCTGGAGCCGGGGCGACAAGACCTACGAGCAGTACTTC
TRBV7-2	19	TRBD1	few	TRBJ2-4	CASSGEAPGTGVAKNIQYF	TGTGCCAGCAGCGGAGAGGCACCCGGGACAGGGGTGGCCAAAAACATTCAGTACTTC
TRBV6-2/TRBV6-3	19	-	many	TRBJ2-6	CASSYQDGITNSGANVLTF	TGTGCCAGCAGTTATCAAGACGGAATTACGAACTCTGGGGCCAACGTCCTGACTTTC
TRBV15	13	-	few	TRBJ2-1	CATSRDRGDEQFF	TGTGCCACCAGCAGAGATCGTGGGGATGAGCAGTTCTTC
TRBV20-1	13	TRBD1	few	TRBJ1-2	CSALQGVGYGYTF	TGCAGTGCTTTACAGGGGGTCGGATATGGCTACACCTTC
TRBV28	13	-	many	TRBJ1-2	CASSYGTNYGYTF	TGTGCCAGCAGTTACGGAACTAACTATGGCTACACCTTC
TRBV27	14	TRBD1	-	TRBJ1-1	CASSFLGQGEEAFF	TGTGCCAGCAGTTTCCTTGGACAGGGGGAGGAAGCTTTCTTT
TRBV5-4	15	TRBD2	-	TRBJ2-1	CASSPGTSRYNEQFF	TGTGCCAGCAGCCCCGGGACTAGCCGCTACAATGAGCAGTTCTTC
TRBV27	13	-	few	TRBJ1-1	CASSFSSNTEAFF	TGTGCCAGCAGTTTTTCGTCTAACACTGAAGCTTTCTTT
TRBV6-6	14	-	-	TRBJ1-6	CASSYLQGTSPLHF	TGTGCCAGCAGTTACTTACAGGGTACTTCACCCCTCCACTTT
TRBV20-1	15	TRBD1	-	TRBJ2-1	CSARAQTGGFDEQFF	TGCAGTGCTAGAGCTCAGACAGGGGGTTTCGATGAGCAGTTCTTC
TRBV4-2	14	TRBD2	-	TRBJ2-1	CASSQDASGGARFF	TGTGCCAGCAGCCAAGATGCTAGCGGGGGGGCTCGGTTCTTC